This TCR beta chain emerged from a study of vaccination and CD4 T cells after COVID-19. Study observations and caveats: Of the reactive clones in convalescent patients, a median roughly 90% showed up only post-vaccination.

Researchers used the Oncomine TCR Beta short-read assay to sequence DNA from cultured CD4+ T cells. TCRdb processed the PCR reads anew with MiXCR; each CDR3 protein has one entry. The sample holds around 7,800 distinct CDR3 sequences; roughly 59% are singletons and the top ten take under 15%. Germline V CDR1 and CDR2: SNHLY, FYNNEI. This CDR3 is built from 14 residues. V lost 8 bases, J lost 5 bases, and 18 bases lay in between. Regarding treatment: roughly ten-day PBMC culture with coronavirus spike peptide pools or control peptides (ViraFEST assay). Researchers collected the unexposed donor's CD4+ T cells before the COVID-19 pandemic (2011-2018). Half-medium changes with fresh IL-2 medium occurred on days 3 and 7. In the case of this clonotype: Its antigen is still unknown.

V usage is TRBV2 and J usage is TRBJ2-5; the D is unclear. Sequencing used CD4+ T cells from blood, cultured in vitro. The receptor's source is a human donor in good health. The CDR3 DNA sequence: TGTGCCAGCTCGGCAGGAGCTATTATCGAGACCCAGTACTTC. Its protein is CASSAGAIIETQYF.